Presented here are 32 T cell receptor beta chains from one specimen sequenced in a study of blood T cell repertoires in COVID-19. Profiled with immunoSEQ multiplex PCR; TCRdb holds only in-frame clones, not every one. In the table there are about 190,000 clones, more than 85% of which are singletons. The sample was peripheral blood. These receptors were collected from a man aged 70-80 years with active or convalescent COVID-19.

The V and J genes are TRBV7-2 and TRBJ2-3; tentative D call: TRBD1 (6 bases). The CDR3 covers 15 residues. CDR1 is SGHTA, CDR2 FQGNSA, per germline. The germline V and J ends were trimmed by 2 bases and 2 bases, with 11 bases remaining between them. For the CDR3, the DNA is TGTGCCAGCAGCTTAACAGGGACCCACACAGATACGCAGTATTTT. Translated, it gives CASSLTGTHTDTQYF.

V gene TRBV28 combines with J gene TRBJ2-7, with TRBD1 identical over 7 bases. This CDR3 has 17 amino acids. The germline V gene encodes CDR1 MDHEN and CDR2 SYDVKM. V shed 5 bases and J 3 bases; nucleotides not matched to a gene: 16. The DNA of the CDR3 is TGTGCCAGCAGTGTACCCATGACAGGGAGTAGGAGCTACGAGCAGTACTTC. It encodes CASSVPMTGSRSYEQYF.

The V gene is TRBV28, the J gene TRBJ2-1, with unresolved D. The ends were cut back, 5 bases at V and 0 bases at J, with 14 bases in the middle. The CDR3 contains 16 residues. Looked up from germline, CDR1 is MDHEN and CDR2 is SYDVKM. The CDR3 DNA follows: TGTGCCAGCAGTGCCTCAGACTCGAGCTCCTACAATGAGCAGTTCTTC. Its protein is CASSASDSSSYNEQFF.

This clone was seen a single time. The CDR3 bases are TGTGCCAGTAGTATAGGAGGGTGGAGAAATCAGCCCCAGCATTTT. This codes for CASSIGGWRNQPQHF. The rearrangement uses TRBV19 and TRBJ1-5, with unresolved D. Germline V gene sequence: CDR1 LNHDA, CDR2 SQIVND (reference sequence). The germline V and J ends were trimmed by 1 base and 4 bases, with 11 bases remaining between them. The CDR3 length is 15 residues.

The gene calls are TRBV7-2 and TRBJ1-4; maybe TRBD1 (6 bases). There are 15 residues in the CDR3. Germline V lookup: CDR1 SGHTA, CDR2 FQGNSA. V shed 6 bases and J shed 7 bases, with 18 bases lying between them. DNA for the CDR3: TGTGCCAGCAGTAAACAGGGCGTCCTGGCTGAAAAACTGTTTTTT. This gives the protein CASSKQGVLAEKLFF.

The CDR3 region is CAWSVLRPDTQYF. DNA of the CDR3: TGTGCCTGGAGTGTGCTGCGGCCAGATACGCAGTATTTT. The chain combines TRBV30 with TRBJ2-3; D ambiguous. The CDR3 runs 13 residues. Germline CDR1 GTSNPN, CDR2 SVGIG (reference sequence). Trimming removed 0 bases from V and 4 bases from J, with 8 bases in between.

V gene TRBV7-9 combines with J gene TRBJ2-7; maybe TRBD1 (6 bases). The V and J ends lost 5 bases and 2 bases respectively, with 16 bases between them. CDR1 and CDR2 from the germline V gene are SEHNR and FQNEAQ (reference sequence). The CDR3 is 15 amino acids. In nucleotides, the CDR3 is TGTGCCAGCAGCGCAGCACAGGGTGGCACCTACGAGCAGTACTTC. Its protein product is CASSAAQGGTYEQYF.

Only a few counts were recorded for this clone. The CDR3 region has the DNA TGCAGCGTTGAAGGGAGGGCCAAGGGGGAGCTGTTTTTT. It encodes CSVEGRAKGELFF. The rearrangement links TRBV29-1 to TRBJ2-2, with a possible D match to TRBD2 (6 bases). Germline CDR1 is SQVTM and CDR2 is ANQGSEA. Between the trimmed V and J ends, which lost 1 base and 8 bases, there was a span of 11 bases. CDR3 length equals 13 residues.

This sequence joins TRBV6-5 and TRBJ1-2; the D is unclear. CDR1 and CDR2 from the germline V gene are MNHEY and SVGAGI. The CDR3 is 12 residues long. V lost 8 bases and J lost 7, with 14 bases in between. The CDR3 loop is CASHTGKGGYTF. The DNA of the CDR3 is TGTGCCAGCCATACCGGGAAAGGTGGCTACACCTTC.

Note on this clone: At one of its ends the junction is not consistent with the germline gene, which may arise from a read error. V is TRBV18 and J is TRBJ2-7; 14 bases map to TRBD2. The CDR3 totals 12 residues. Germline assignment: CDR1 KGHSH and CDR2 LQKENI. The CDR3: CASSSGLAGVHF. CDR3 nucleotides: TGTGCCAGCTCATCGGGACTAGCGGGAGTCCACTTC.

The CDR3 sequence is CAWKEIGANYGYTF. Written as DNA, the CDR3 is TGTGCCTGGAAAGAAATTGGGGCGAACTATGGCTACACCTTC. The chain is built from TRBV30 and TRBJ1-2, with D tentatively TRBD1 (5 bases). Per the germline V gene, CDR1 is GTSNPN and CDR2 is SVGIG (reference sequence). The germline V and J ends were trimmed by 4 bases and 2 bases, with 14 bases remaining between them. The CDR3 is 14 residues long. The entire variable domain, with the rest obtained from reference TRBV30 and TRBJ1-2, is as follows: SQTIHQWPATLVQPVGSPLSLECTVEGTSNPNLYWYRQAAGRGLQLLFYSVGIGQISSEVPQNLSASRPQDRQFILSSKKLLLSDSGFYLCAWKEIGANYGYTFGSGTRLTVV.

The chain recombines TRBV7-9 with TRBJ2-1; tentative D call: TRBD1 (6 bases). V shed 3 bases and J shed 0 bases, with 12 bases lying between them. The CDR3 runs to 16 residues. Germline CDR1 is SEHNR and CDR2 is FQNEAQ (reference sequence). The CDR3 protein is CASSFPGATSYNEQFF. DNA of the CDR3: TGTGCCAGCAGCTTCCCAGGGGCAACCTCCTACAATGAGCAGTTCTTC.

J is TRBJ2-3 and V is TRBV19, with 8 bases that match TRBD1. CDR1 LNHDA and CDR2 SQIVND come from the germline V gene (reference sequence). The V segment lost 5 bases and the J segment 5 bases; nucleotides outside the gene matches: 6. The CDR3 loop spans 14 amino acids. The CDR3, as DNA: TGTGCCAGTAGTGTGGACAGGGCTGGAGATACGCAGTATTTT. It yields the protein CASSVDRAGDTQYF.

The chain carries TRBV6-6 and TRBJ2-1, with D possibly being TRBD1 (6 bases). The germline V gene encodes CDR1 MNHNY and CDR2 SVGAGI (reference sequence). This CDR3 region has 15 residues. V was pared by 3 bases and J by 2 bases, with 11 bases between. CDR3 region: CASSYSDSAYNEQFF. In nucleotides, the CDR3 is TGTGCCAGCAGTTATTCGGACAGCGCCTACAATGAGCAGTTCTTC.

This clone was observed once. V usage is TRBV9 and J usage is TRBJ1-2, with TRBD1 as a possible D gene (5 bases). CDR1 is SGDLS and CDR2 is YYNGEE in the germline V gene. CDR3 length equals 15 residues. The V end lost 4 bases, the J end lost 4 bases, and 17 bases lay between the germline ends. For the CDR3, the DNA is TGTGCCAGCAGCACTGGGGGAGGGAAAGGCTATGGCTACACCTTC. It encodes CASSTGGGKGYGYTF.

The V and J genes are TRBV5-1 and TRBJ1-1; TRBD1 matches 9 bases. With V trimmed by 4 bases and J by 4 bases, 5 bases remained unmatched. CDR1 and CDR2 from the germline V gene are SGHRS and YFSETQ. This CDR3 spans 14 amino acids. The CDR3 region has the DNA TGCGCCAGCAGCATGGGACAGGGAGTCACTGAAGCTTTCTTT. Translated: CASSMGQGVTEAFF.

The V call is TRBV5-4, the J call TRBJ1-2; D is ambiguous. In germline, CDR1 is SGHNT, CDR2 YYREEE (reference sequence). The CDR3 contains 13 residues. Trimming cost V 4 bases and J 4 bases, with 11 bases left between them. CDR3 nucleotides: TGTGCCAGCAGCCTGACATCTACCTATGGCTACACCTTC. Translation: CASSLTSTYGYTF.

The genes are TRBV5-6 and TRBJ2-4; 11 bases are a match to TRBD2. CDR1 and CDR2 (germline): SGHDT, YYEEEE. This CDR3 has 18 residues. With 2 bases clipped from V and 10 bases from J, the junction kept 17 bases outside the gene matches. CDR3 sequence (DNA): TGTGCCAGCAGCTTCAGGGGGACCGGGACTAGCGGTAGGGGAATTCAGTACTTC. This encodes CASSFRGTGTSGRGIQYF. Full variable domain (remainder filled in from reference TRBV5-6 and TRBJ2-4): DAGVTQSPTHLIKTRGQQVTLRCSPKSGHDTVSWYQQALGQGPQFIFQYYEEEERQRGNFPDRFSGHQFPNYSSELNVNALLLGDSALYLCASSFRGTGTSGRGIQYFGAGTRLSVL.

The chain is built from TRBV6-2 or TRBV6-3 and TRBJ2-1, with D maybe TRBD2 (6 bases). The CDR3 length is 14 residues. Germline CDR1 is MNHEY and CDR2 is SVGEGT. Trimming cost V 8 bases and J 10 bases, with 21 bases left between them. Here the CDR3 DNA reads TGTGCCAGCCGCCGTTCTGCGTCGGGAGTCGAGCAGTTCTTC. It translates to CASRRSASGVEQFF.

The chain has TRBV7-9 and TRBJ1-1; maybe TRBD1 (6 bases). Germline values: CDR1 SEHNR, CDR2 FQNEAQ (reference sequence). The CDR3 length is 12 residues. Trimming took 4 bases from V and 13 from J, leaving 16 bases between them. CDR3 bases: TGTGCCAGCAGCTCACCGGGACACCTCATTTTCTTT. Its protein product is CASSSPGHLIFF.

The chain employs TRBV7-8 and TRBJ1-1; D ambiguous. Trimming shortened V by 2 bases and J by 5 bases, and 9 bases separated the two germline ends. The CDR3 is made up of 13 amino acids. Germline CDR1 and CDR2: SGHVS and FQNEAQ. Here the CDR3 DNA reads TGTGCCAGCAGCTTACTCACTACGACTGAAGCTTTCTTT. Residues: CASSLLTTTEAFF.

The J gene is TRBJ1-6, the V gene TRBV30; tentative D call: TRBD1 (6 bases). V was cut by 3 bases and J by 9 bases, with 9 bases left in between. The CDR3 runs 12 residues. Germline V gives CDR1 GTSNPN, CDR2 SVGIG (reference sequence). This chain's CDR3 is CAWRAGVSPLHF. As DNA, the CDR3 is TGTGCCTGGAGGGCAGGGGTTTCACCCCTCCACTTT.

The V gene is TRBV27, the J gene TRBJ2-7; 9 bases agree with TRBD2. V was clipped by 2 bases and J by 2 bases; unmatched bases: 4. There are 15 residues in the CDR3. Germline values: CDR1 MNHEY, CDR2 SMNVEV (reference sequence). CDR3: CASSLGKRGAYEQYF. In nucleotides, the CDR3 is TGTGCCAGCAGTTTAGGGAAGCGGGGGGCCTACGAGCAGTACTTC.

The V gene is TRBV10-2, the J gene TRBJ2-1; D is possibly TRBD1 (5 bases). This CDR3 has 13 amino acids. The germline gives CDR1 WSHSY, CDR2 SAAADI. V lost 8 bases to trimming and J lost 9 bases, with 17 bases between them. CDR3 in amino acids: CASDRAGYFEQFF. The DNA for the CDR3 is TGCGCCAGCGACCGGGCAGGGTACTTTGAGCAGTTCTTC.

V and J are TRBV7-2 and TRBJ2-2, with TRBD2 matching over 8 bases. The J segment lost 0 bases and the V segment lost 2 bases, leaving 5 bases of the junction unmatched. CDR1 is SGHTA and CDR2 is FQGNSA in the germline V gene. This CDR3 contains 17 residues. CDR3 loop: CASSLRVAGPNTGELFF. The CDR3 DNA reads TGTGCCAGCAGCTTACGAGTAGCGGGGCCGAACACCGGGGAGCTGTTTTTT.

V gene TRBV5-1 combines with J gene TRBJ1-1; D perhaps matches TRBD1 (6 bases). CDR3 length equals 16 residues. Germline V gene sequence: CDR1 SGHRS, CDR2 YFSETQ. V gave up 0 bases and J gave up 4 bases, with 16 bases separating them. The CDR3 bases are TGCGCCAGCAGCTTGGGATTTGGGGGCAGCGTCACTGAAGCTTTCTTT. It specifies CASSLGFGGSVTEAFF.

This chain joins TRBV19 and TRBJ1-5; no definite D call. Germline CDR1 LNHDA, CDR2 SQIVND (reference sequence). CDR3 size: 14 residues. The V end lost 7 bases, the J end lost 3 bases, and 13 bases lay between the germline ends. CDR3 nucleotides: TGTGCCAGTAACCTTTTGCCAGACAATCAGCCCCAGCATTTT. Amino acids: CASNLLPDNQPQHF.

The chain combines TRBV7-9 with TRBJ2-2, with D perhaps matching TRBD1 (5 bases). Deletions cut 6 bases from V and 1 base from J, with 15 bases between. The V gene's germline CDR1 is SEHNR and CDR2 FQNEAQ (reference sequence). The CDR3 covers 16 residues. The CDR3 sequence: CASRSPLQVNTGELFF. CDR3 DNA sequence: TGTGCCAGCAGATCCCCCCTACAGGTGAACACCGGGGAGCTGTTTTTT.

V and J are TRBV10-3 and TRBJ2-7, with 8 bases lining up with TRBD1. The germline V gene encodes CDR1 ENHRY and CDR2 SYGVKD. The CDR3 extends over 12 amino acids. Trimming cost V 10 bases and J 4 bases; bases outside gene matches: 6. Here the CDR3 reads CATGTGGYEQYF. In DNA form, the CDR3 reads TGTGCCACCGGGACAGGCGGGTACGAGCAGTACTTC.

The chain combines TRBV19 with TRBJ1-2, with TRBD1 as a possible D gene (5 bases). The CDR3 runs to 15 residues. In germline, CDR1 is LNHDA, CDR2 SQIVND (reference sequence). V gave up 3 bases and J gave up 3 bases, with 14 bases separating them. For the CDR3, the DNA is TGTGCCAGTAGTATCCGACAGCGCTTTGACTATGGCTACACCTTC. It yields the protein CASSIRQRFDYGYTF.

The chain couples TRBV14 to TRBJ2-3; 9 bases line up with TRBD2. Trimming removed 0 bases from V and 4 bases from J; junction bases left unmatched: 17. The CDR3 runs 20 residues. Germline V gives CDR1 SGHDN, CDR2 FVKESK. The DNA of the CDR3 is TGTGCCAGCAGCCAAGACTTCAGGGGGAAGCGGGAGGTGAAGTCAGATACGCAGTATTTT. Its protein product is CASSQDFRGKREVKSDTQYF.

The V call is TRBV7-2, the J call TRBJ2-2; 7 nucleotides agree with TRBD2. Germline trimming cut 1 base from V and 0 bases from J; bases unmatched to any gene: 8. Germline-derived CDR1 and CDR2 are SGHTA and FQGNSA. The CDR3 loop spans 18 amino acids. CDR3 DNA sequence: TGTGCCAGCAGCTTAGGTTTGCCGGGGGGTTCGAACACCGGGGAGCTGTTTTTT. This encodes CASSLGLPGGSNTGELFF.